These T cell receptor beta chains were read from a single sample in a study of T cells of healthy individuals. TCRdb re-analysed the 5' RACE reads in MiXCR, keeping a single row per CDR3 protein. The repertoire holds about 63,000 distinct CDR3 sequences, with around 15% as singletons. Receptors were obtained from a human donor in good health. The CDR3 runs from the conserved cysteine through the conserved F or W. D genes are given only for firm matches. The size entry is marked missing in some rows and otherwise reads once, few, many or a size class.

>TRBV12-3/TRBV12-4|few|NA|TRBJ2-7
TGTGCCAGCAGTTTTGGGGACGGGCATCAGTACTTC
CASSFGDGHQYF
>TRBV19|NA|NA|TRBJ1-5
TGTGCCAGTAGTATGATCAATCAGCCCCAGCATTTT
CASSMINQPQHF
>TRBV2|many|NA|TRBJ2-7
TGTGCCAGCAGTGAACAGGGTGCAGGACTTTACGAGCAGTACTTC
CASSEQGAGLYEQYF
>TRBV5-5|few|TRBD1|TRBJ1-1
TGTGCCAGCAGCCTCGACAGGGGGGATAGGACTGAAGCTTTCTTT
CASSLDRGDRTEAFF
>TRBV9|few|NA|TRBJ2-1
TGTGCCAGCAGCGTTGCGCTAGAAGGTAGGAATGAGCAGTTCTTC
CASSVALEGRNEQFF
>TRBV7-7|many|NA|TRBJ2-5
TGTGCCAGCAGCCCAGGCCTGTACCAAGAGACCCAGTACTTC
CASSPGLYQETQYF
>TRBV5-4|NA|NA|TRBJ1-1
TGTGCCAGCAGAACAGAGGGTGTGAGGAACACTGAAGCTTTCTTT
CASRTEGVRNTEAFF
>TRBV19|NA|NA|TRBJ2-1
TGTGCCAGTAGTATGGCACAGGGAATCTACAATGAGCAGTTCTTC
CASSMAQGIYNEQFF
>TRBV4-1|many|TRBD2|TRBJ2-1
TGCGCCAGCAGCCCTGGACTAGCATACAATGAGCAGTTCTTC
CASSPGLAYNEQFF
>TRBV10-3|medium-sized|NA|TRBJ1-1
TGTGCCATCAGTGAGGGCACTGAAGCTTTCTTT
CAISEGTEAFF
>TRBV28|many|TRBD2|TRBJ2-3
TGTGCCAGCAGTTTGGATGGGACTAGCGGGAGAGGCACGCAGTATTTT
CASSLDGTSGRGTQYF
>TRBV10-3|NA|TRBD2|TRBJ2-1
TGTGCCATCAGTGGCCTAGCGGGAGGGCCGAGGGGAGCCTACAATGAGCAGTTCTTC
CAISGLAGGPRGAYNEQFF
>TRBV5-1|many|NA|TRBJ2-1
TGCGCCAGCAGCAGGGACCCCAGTTCGTCCGTATACAATGAGCAGTTCTTC
CASSRDPSSSVYNEQFF
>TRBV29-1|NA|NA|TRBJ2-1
TGCAGTGACCTAGGGGAGAGAAATGAGCAGTTCTTC
CSDLGERNEQFF
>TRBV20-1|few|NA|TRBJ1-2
TGCAGTGCTAGTTTAGGGCAGCGAACTAACTATGGCTACACCTTC
CSASLGQRTNYGYTF
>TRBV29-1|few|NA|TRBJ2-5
TGCAGCGTTTCCCTAGGGCAGACCCAGTACTTC
CSVSLGQTQYF
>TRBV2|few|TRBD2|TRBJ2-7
TGTGCCAGCACAATTAGCGGGAGGGCGCAAGAGCAGTACTTC
CASTISGRAQEQYF
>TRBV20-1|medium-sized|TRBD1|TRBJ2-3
TGCAGTGCTAGGACAGGGTCTGTCAGCACAGATACGCAGTATTTT
CSARTGSVSTDTQYF
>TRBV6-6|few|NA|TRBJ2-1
TGTGCCAGCGGACGGAGCTCCTACAATGAGCAGTTCTTC
CASGRSSYNEQFF
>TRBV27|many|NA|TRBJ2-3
TGTGCCAGCAGTTTAGGGAGGGGGGGTAATACGCAGTATTTT
CASSLGRGGNTQYF
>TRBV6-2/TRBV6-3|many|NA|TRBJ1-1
TGTGCCAGCAGTTACTGGAGGGACACTGAAGCTTTCTTT
CASSYWRDTEAFF
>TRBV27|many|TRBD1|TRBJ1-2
TGTGCCAGCAGTTCCGCCGGGACAGGGATGGGCTATGGCTACACCTTC
CASSSAGTGMGYGYTF
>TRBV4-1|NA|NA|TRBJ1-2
TGCGCCAGCAGCCAAGTGGGGGCGAGTGGCTACACCTTC
CASSQVGASGYTF
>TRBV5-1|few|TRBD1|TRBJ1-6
TGCGCCAGCAGCTTTTCAAACCGGGACAGGAATTCACCCCTCCACTTT
CASSFSNRDRNSPLHF
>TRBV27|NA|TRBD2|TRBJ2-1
TGTGCCAGCAGTTTAAGGCTAGCGGGGGTCAATGAGCAGTTCTTC
CASSLRLAGVNEQFF
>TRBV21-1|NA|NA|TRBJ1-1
TGTGCCAGCAGCAAAGCTCTGGGGGGAGGCCTCACTGAAGCTTTCTTT
CASSKALGGGLTEAFF
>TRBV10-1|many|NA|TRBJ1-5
TGCGCCAGCAGTGAGTCAATTTTCGGAACGAAGCATTTT
CASSESIFGTKHF
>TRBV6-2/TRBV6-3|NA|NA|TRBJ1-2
TGTGCCAGCAAATTCGACACCGTGGTATATGGCTACACCTTC
CASKFDTVVYGYTF
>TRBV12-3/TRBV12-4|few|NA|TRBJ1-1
TGTGCCAGCAGTTTAGGGGGGACCCCTGAAGCTTTCTTT
CASSLGGTPEAFF
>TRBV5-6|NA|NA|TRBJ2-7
TGTGCCAGCAGCTTAACTGGGGATGCCTACGAGCAGTACTTC
CASSLTGDAYEQYF
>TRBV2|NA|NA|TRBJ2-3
TGTGCCAGCATGACGGACTACCCTAGCACAGATACGCAGTATTTT
CASMTDYPSTDTQYF
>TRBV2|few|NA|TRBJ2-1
TGTGCCAGCAGACCCAATGAGCAGTTCTTC
CASRPNEQFF
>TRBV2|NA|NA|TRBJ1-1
TGTGCCAGCAGTCCGTCTGTGAACACTGAAGCTTTCTTT
CASSPSVNTEAFF
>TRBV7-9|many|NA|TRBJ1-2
TGTGCCAGCAGCTTCGGACGGGACTATGGCTACACCTTC
CASSFGRDYGYTF
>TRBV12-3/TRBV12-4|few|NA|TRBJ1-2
TGTGCCAGCAGAAAAGAGGGTTTTGGATACACCTTC
CASRKEGFGYTF